The 13 T cell receptor beta chains listed next were all sequenced from one sample in a study of blood T cell repertoires in COVID-19. Produced via immunoSEQ multiplex PCR; TCRdb's table is partial and in-frame only. The sample lists about 170,000 clones, approximately 84% occurring once. The sequenced material came from peripheral blood. The receptors originated from an elderly woman with COVID-19, enrolled during active disease.

This chain uses TRBV12-5 with TRBJ1-5; 9 bases line up with TRBD1. Trimming removed 6 bases from V and 1 base from J; junction bases left unmatched: 4. CDR1 is LGHNT, CDR2 FRNRAP, per germline. The length of the CDR3 is 15 residues. This CDR3 is CASGQGQGSNQPQHF. The CDR3 DNA is TGTGCTAGTGGACAGGGACAGGGCAGCAATCAGCCCCAGCATTTT.

The chain links TRBV28 to TRBJ2-1, with D possibly matching TRBD2 (7 bases). The CDR3 consists of 16 residues. V gave up 2 bases and J gave up 1 base, with 12 bases separating them. The germline V gene encodes CDR1 MDHEN and CDR2 SYDVKM. The DNA for the CDR3 is TGTGCCAGCAGTTTAAGGGGGGGACTTTCCTACAATGAGCAGTTCTTC. Translating gives CASSLRGGLSYNEQFF.

This chain links TRBV19 with TRBJ1-5, with 8 bases identical to TRBD1. Germline CDR1 LNHDA, CDR2 SQIVND (reference sequence). The CDR3 runs 13 residues. Trimming removed 6 bases from V and 6 bases from J; junction bases left unmatched: 4. CDR3 sequence reads: CASRRQGTQPQHF. The CDR3 region has the DNA TGTGCCAGTAGGAGACAGGGGACTCAGCCCCAGCATTTT.

The chain links TRBV6-5 to TRBJ2-2, with a tentative D call TRBD1 (6 bases). The germline V gene has CDR1 MNHEY and CDR2 SVGAGI. V shed 4 bases and J shed 6 bases, with 18 bases lying between them. This CDR3 comprises 16 residues. CDR3 amino acids: CASSFWTVPISGELFF. CDR3 nucleotide sequence: TGTGCCAGCAGTTTTTGGACAGTCCCGATTTCCGGGGAGCTGTTTTTT.

Regarding this clone: The junction departs from germline at one end; a sequencing error may be responsible. V gene TRBV7-7 combines with J gene TRBJ2-1; D might be TRBD1 (6 bases). CDR3 length equals 15 residues. From germline, CDR1 is SSHAT and CDR2 FNYEAQ (reference sequence). The CDR3 here is CASSTQMGAYNEQFF. CDR3 DNA sequence: TGTGCTAGCAGCACCCAAATGGGGGCTTACAATGAGCAGTTCTTC.

This chain uses TRBV4-1 with TRBJ2-3; D unresolved. Looked up from germline, CDR1 is MGHRA and CDR2 is YSYEKL. V lost 0 bases to trimming and J lost 4 bases, with 11 bases between them. This CDR3 contains 15 residues. The CDR3 region is CASSQEAAAADTQYF. CDR3 in DNA: TGCGCCAGCAGCCAAGAGGCGGCCGCCGCAGATACGCAGTATTTT.

The chain couples TRBV19 to TRBJ1-5, with D possibly matching TRBD1 (5 bases). Germline CDR1 and CDR2: LNHDA and SQIVND (reference sequence). This CDR3 has 18 residues. V was clipped by 5 bases and J by 1 base, with 21 bases between them. The CDR3 here is CASSARRQTRRSNQPQHF. CDR3 DNA: TGTGCCAGTAGTGCTCGGCGACAGACCCGAAGGAGCAATCAGCCCCAGCATTTT.

The chain uses TRBV18 and TRBJ1-2; TRBD1 matches at 7 bases. The germline CDR1 and CDR2 sequences are KGHSH and LQKENI. The CDR3 has 13 amino acids. Unmatched junction bases numbered 7, after V lost 6 bases and J lost 6 bases. The chain's CDR3 is CASSSQGPNGYTF. The CDR3 region has the DNA TGTGCCAGCTCGTCACAGGGGCCCAATGGCTACACCTTC.

J is TRBJ2-7 and V is TRBV5-1; 9 positions agree with TRBD2. The CDR3 runs to 15 residues. The trim removed 3 bases at V and 5 bases at J, leaving 9 bases unmatched. CDR1 is SGHRS, CDR2 YFSETQ, per germline. The CDR3 region is CASSSISGSLNEQYF. The CDR3 DNA reads TGCGCCAGCAGCTCGATTAGCGGGAGTTTGAACGAGCAGTACTTC.

This clone was detected only a few times. This chain uses TRBV11-1 with TRBJ1-2; D uncertain. Germline lookup yields CDR1 SGHAT and CDR2 FQDESV (reference sequence). CDR3 length equals 14 residues. V was cut by 0 bases and J by 6 bases, with 11 bases left in between. In DNA form, the CDR3 reads TGTGCCAGCAGCTTAGCCTGGACTGACCATGGCTACACCTTC. Its protein is CASSLAWTDHGYTF.

The V call is TRBV10-2, the J call TRBJ1-6; D unclear. The CDR3 extends over 14 amino acids. The ends were cut back, 2 bases at V and 8 bases at J, with 10 bases in the middle. Per the germline V gene, CDR1 is WSHSY and CDR2 is SAAADI. In DNA, the CDR3 is TGCGCCAGCAGTGAGCCGCCAGCGCATTCACCCCTCCACTTT. It yields the protein CASSEPPAHSPLHF.

The CDR3 spells CASSYSSRQLSYEQYF. CDR3 sequence (DNA): TGTGCCAGCAGTTACTCGTCGAGGCAACTTTCTTACGAGCAGTACTTC. This chain uses TRBV6-2 or TRBV6-3 with TRBJ2-7; D gene uncertain. Germline CDR1 and CDR2: MNHEY and SVGEGT. Trimming removed 0 bases from V and 4 bases from J, with 16 bases in between. CDR3 length: 16 amino acids.

V gene TRBV2 combines with J gene TRBJ2-5; 7 positions agree with TRBD2. The CDR3 totals 13 residues. Germline lookup yields CDR1 SNHLY and CDR2 FYNNEI. V lost 4 bases and J lost 3; bases outside the gene matches: 2. The CDR3 DNA follows: TGTGCCAGCAGTGGGAGCGGGAAAGAGACCCAGTACTTC. Its translation: CASSGSGKETQYF.